Below, 5 T cell receptor beta chains from the same sample are listed, as sequenced in a study of Graves' ophthalmopathy and Graves' hyperthyroidism. RNA transcripts yielded amplified TCR beta CDR3 regions. The workflow started with a first-round RT-PCR run with HTBI primers and then moved on to a second-round multiplex PCR. Using its own MiXCR run on the multiplex PCR reads, TCRdb lists one record per CDR3 protein. In the table there are approximately 640,000 distinct CDR3 sequences, roughly two fifths of which are singletons. The sample taken for sequencing was peripheral blood. Receptors were obtained from an adult man with Graves' ophthalmopathy.

This clonotype was found many times. The chain couples TRBV11-2 to TRBJ1-4; D is unclear. Trimming took off 5 bases at V and 0 bases at J, with 13 bases between the two ends. The CDR3 extends over 16 amino acids. Germline V CDR1 and CDR2: SGHAT, FQNNGV. This CDR3 is CASSPIRTSTNEKLFF. The CDR3 DNA sequence: TGTGCCAGCAGCCCCATTAGGACCTCAACTAATGAAAAACTGTTTTTT.

This chain uses TRBV6-5 with TRBJ2-2; a possible D gene is TRBD1 (6 bases). Per germline, CDR1 MNHEY and CDR2 SVGAGI. V lost 5 bases and J 7 bases, leaving 14 bases between the germline ends. The length of the CDR3 is 14 residues. DNA for the CDR3: TGTGCCAGCAGTCTGAACAGGGATCACGGGGAGCTGTTTTTT. Translated, it gives CASSLNRDHGELFF.

This clonotype was detected only a few times. The J gene is TRBJ2-5, the V gene TRBV6-1; 7 bases are a match to TRBD2. The CDR3 is 16 residues long. V lost 5 bases to trimming and J lost 4 bases; unmatched junction nucleotides: 13. Germline V gives CDR1 MNHNS, CDR2 SASEGT. The CDR3: CASSYSWAGVRETQYF. The CDR3 DNA reads as TGTGCCAGCAGTTACTCATGGGCGGGAGTAAGAGAGACCCAGTACTTC.

The rearrangement joins TRBV29-1 to TRBJ1-2; maybe TRBD1 (6 bases). The length of the CDR3 is 13 residues. From germline, CDR1 is SQVTM and CDR2 ANQGSEA. The DNA for the CDR3 is TGCAGTCCAGGACAGTGGACTAACTATGGCTACACCTTC. This sequence encodes CSPGQWTNYGYTF.

J is TRBJ2-5 and V is TRBV20-1, with 14 positions matching TRBD2. The V gene's germline CDR1 is DFQATT and CDR2 SNEGSKA (reference sequence). V was pared by 5 bases and J by 4 bases, with 9 bases of the junction left unmatched. CDR3 length: 16 residues. CDR3 sequence reads: CSAFPGLAGVSETQYF. In nucleotides, the CDR3 is TGCAGTGCTTTTCCGGGACTAGCGGGAGTGTCAGAGACCCAGTACTTC.